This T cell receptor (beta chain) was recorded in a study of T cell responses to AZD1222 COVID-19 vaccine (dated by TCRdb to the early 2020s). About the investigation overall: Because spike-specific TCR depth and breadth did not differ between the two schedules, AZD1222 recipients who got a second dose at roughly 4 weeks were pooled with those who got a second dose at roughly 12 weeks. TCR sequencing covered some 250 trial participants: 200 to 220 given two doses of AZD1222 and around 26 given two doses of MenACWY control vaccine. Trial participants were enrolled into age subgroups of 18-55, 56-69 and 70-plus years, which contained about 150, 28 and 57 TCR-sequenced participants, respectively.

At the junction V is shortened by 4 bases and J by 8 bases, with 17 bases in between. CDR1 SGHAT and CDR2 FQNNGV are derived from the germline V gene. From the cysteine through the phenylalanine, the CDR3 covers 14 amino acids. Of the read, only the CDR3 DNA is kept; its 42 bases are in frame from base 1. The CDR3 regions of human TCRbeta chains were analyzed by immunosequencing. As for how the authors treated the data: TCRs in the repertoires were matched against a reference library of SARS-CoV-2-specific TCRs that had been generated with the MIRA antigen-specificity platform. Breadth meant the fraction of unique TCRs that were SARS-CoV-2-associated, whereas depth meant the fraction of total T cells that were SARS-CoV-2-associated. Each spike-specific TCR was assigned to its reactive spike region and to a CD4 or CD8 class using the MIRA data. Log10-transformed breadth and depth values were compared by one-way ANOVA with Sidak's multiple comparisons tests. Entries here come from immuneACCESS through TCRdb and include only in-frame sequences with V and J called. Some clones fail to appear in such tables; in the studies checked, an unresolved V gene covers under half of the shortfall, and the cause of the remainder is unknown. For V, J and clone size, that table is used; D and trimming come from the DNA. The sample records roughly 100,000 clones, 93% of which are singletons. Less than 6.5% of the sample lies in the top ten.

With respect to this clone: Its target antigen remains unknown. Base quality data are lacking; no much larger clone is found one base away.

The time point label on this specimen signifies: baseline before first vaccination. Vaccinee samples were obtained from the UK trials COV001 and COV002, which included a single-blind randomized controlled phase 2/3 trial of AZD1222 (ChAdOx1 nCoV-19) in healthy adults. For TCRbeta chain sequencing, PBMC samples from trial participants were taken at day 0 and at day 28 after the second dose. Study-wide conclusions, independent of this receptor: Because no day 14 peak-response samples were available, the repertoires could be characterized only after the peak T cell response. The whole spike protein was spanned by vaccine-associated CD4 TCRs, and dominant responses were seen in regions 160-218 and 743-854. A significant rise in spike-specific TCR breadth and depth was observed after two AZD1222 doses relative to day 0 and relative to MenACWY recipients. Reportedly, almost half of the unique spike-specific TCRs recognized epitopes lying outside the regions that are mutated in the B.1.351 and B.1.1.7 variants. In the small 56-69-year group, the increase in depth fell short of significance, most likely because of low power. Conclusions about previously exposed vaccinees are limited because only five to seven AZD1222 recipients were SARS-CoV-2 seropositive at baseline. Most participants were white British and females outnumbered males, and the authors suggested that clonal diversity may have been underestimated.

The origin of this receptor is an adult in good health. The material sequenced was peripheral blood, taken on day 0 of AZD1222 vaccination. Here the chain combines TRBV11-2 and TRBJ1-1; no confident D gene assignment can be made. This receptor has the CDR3 CASSSTAGRREAFF. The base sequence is TGTGCCAGCAGCTCAACAGCGGGGAGGAGAGAAGCTTTCTTT.